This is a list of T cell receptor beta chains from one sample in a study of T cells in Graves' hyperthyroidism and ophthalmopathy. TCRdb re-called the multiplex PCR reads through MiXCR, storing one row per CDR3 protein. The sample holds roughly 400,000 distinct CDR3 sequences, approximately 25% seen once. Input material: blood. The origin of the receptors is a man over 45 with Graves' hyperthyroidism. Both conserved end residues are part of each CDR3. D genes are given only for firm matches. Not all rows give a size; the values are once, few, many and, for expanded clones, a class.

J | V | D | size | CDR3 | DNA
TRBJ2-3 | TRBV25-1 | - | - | CASSESGTDTQYF | TGTGCCAGCAGTGAATCAGGGACAGATACGCAGTATTTT
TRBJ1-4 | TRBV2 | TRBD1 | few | CASKSGTGDEKLFF | TGTGCCAGCAAGTCCGGGACAGGGGATGAAAAACTGTTTTTT
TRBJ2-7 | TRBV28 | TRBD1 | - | CASSLIGTAYEQYF | TGTGCCAGCAGTTTAATTGGGACAGCCTACGAGCAGTACTTC
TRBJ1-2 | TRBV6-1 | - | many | CASRLTGYYGYTF | TGTGCCAGCAGACTCACAGGGTACTATGGCTACACCTTC
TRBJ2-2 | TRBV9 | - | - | CASSADLQGRELFF | TGTGCCAGCAGCGCAGACCTACAGGGCAGGGAGCTGTTTTTT
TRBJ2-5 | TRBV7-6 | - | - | CASSLGAVGSQETQYF | TGTGCCAGCAGCTTAGGGGCAGTCGGGTCACAAGAGACCCAGTACTTC
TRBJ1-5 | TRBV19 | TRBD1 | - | CASSPAGGGQPQHF | TGTGCCAGTTCACCGGCAGGGGGCGGGCAGCCCCAGCATTTT
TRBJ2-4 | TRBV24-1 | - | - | CATGSDIQYF | TGTGCCACCGGGTCTGACATTCAGTACTTC
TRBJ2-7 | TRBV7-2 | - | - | CASSQKPDYEQYF | TGCGCCAGCAGCCAAAAGCCGGACTACGAGCAGTACTTC
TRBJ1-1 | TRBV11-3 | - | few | CASSLEGAGGDTEAFF | TGTGCCAGCAGCCTAGAAGGGGCAGGAGGGGACACTGAAGCTTTCTTT
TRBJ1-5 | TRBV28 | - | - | CASSLYRQPQHF | TGTGCCAGCAGTTTATACAGACAGCCCCAGCATTTT
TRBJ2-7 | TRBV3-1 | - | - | CASSQISYEQYF | TGTGCCAGCAGCCAAATTTCTTACGAGCAGTACTTC
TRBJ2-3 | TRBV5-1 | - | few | CASRAAGGTDTQYF | TGCGCCAGCAGGGCGGCGGGTGGCACAGATACGCAGTATTTT
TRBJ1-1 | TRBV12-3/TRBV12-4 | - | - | CASLQGGGRAEAFF | TGTGCCAGCCTCCAAGGGGGAGGGAGGGCTGAAGCTTTCTTT
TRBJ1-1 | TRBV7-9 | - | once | CASSLGSSQNTEAFF | TGTGCCAGCAGCTTAGGAAGCTCGCAGAACACTGAAGCTTTCTTT
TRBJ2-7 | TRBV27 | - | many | CASSATVYEQYF | TGTGCCAGCAGTGCCACCGTTTACGAGCAGTACTTC
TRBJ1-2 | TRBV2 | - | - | CASSFLPLYIYGYTF | TGTGCCAGCAGTTTCCTTCCGCTCTATATCTATGGCTACACCTTC
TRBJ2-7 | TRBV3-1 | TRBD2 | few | CASSHLAGYSYEQYF | TGTGCCAGCAGCCACCTAGCGGGGTACTCCTACGAGCAGTACTTC
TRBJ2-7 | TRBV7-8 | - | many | CASSGGASSTYEQYF | TGTGCCAGCAGCGGGGGGGCTAGCAGTACCTACGAGCAGTACTTC
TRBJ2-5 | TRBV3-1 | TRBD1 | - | CASSQLGQVETQYF | TGTGCCAGCAGCCAGCTCGGACAGGTAGAGACCCAGTACTTC
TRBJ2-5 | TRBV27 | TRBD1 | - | CASSSDRGLWETQYF | TGTGCCAGCAGTTCGGACAGGGGGCTCTGGGAGACCCAGTACTTC
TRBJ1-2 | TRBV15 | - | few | CATSRDFVGVYGYTF | TGTGCCACCAGCAGAGATTTTGTGGGGGTATATGGCTACACCTTC
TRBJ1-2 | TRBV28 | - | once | CASKPTSYGYTF | TGTGCCAGCAAACCCACTAGCTATGGCTACACCTTC
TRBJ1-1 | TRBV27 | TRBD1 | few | CASSLHRQGGTEAFF | TGTGCCAGCAGTTTACATCGACAGGGAGGGACTGAAGCTTTCTTT
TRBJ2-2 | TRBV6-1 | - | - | CASTLEEDGEPFF | TGTGCCAGCACTCTGGAAGAGGACGGGGAGCCGTTTTTT
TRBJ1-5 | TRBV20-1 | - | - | CSARTAWNQPQHF | TGCAGTGCTCGGACAGCTTGGAATCAGCCCCAGCATTTT
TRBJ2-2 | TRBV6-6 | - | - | CASSYSHTGELFF | TGTGCCAGCAGTTACTCCCACACCGGGGAGCTGTTTTTT
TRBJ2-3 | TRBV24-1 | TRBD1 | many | CATSDNGQGTDTQYF | TGTGCCACCAGTGACAACGGACAGGGCACAGATACGCAGTATTTT
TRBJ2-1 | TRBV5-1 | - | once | CASSEIAAYNEQFF | TGCGCCAGCAGCGAAATAGCGGCATACAATGAGCAGTTCTTC
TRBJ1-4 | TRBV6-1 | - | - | CASSEVGEKLFF | TGTGCCAGCAGTGAAGTCGGTGAAAAACTGTTTTTT
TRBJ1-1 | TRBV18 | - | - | CASSLDSVNTEAFF | TGTGCCAGCTCACTGGACAGTGTGAACACTGAAGCTTTCTTT
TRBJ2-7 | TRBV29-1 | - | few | CSVRYSSYEQYF | TGCAGCGTTAGATATAGCTCCTACGAGCAGTACTTC
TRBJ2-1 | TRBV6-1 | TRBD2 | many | CASSVASGTYNEQFF | TGTGCCAGCAGTGTTGCTAGCGGGACGTACAATGAGCAGTTCTTC
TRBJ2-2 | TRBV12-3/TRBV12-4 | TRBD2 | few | CASSHRTSGGNTGELFF | TGTGCCAGCAGCCATAGGACTAGCGGAGGGAACACCGGGGAGCTGTTTTTT
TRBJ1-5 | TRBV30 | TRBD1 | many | CAWSLRGSNQPQHF | TGTGCCTGGAGCCTCAGGGGGAGCAATCAGCCCCAGCATTTT
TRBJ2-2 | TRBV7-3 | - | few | CASSRAGTFNTGELFF | TGTGCCAGCAGCAGAGCCGGGACTTTTAACACCGGGGAGCTGTTTTTT
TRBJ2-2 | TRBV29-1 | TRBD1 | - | CSARVGTGVAGELFF | TGCAGCGCTAGGGTAGGGACAGGGGTCGCCGGGGAGCTGTTTTTT
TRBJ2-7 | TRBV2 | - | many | CASSKDSLESYEQYF | TGTGCCAGCAGTAAAGACAGCCTGGAATCCTACGAGCAGTACTTC
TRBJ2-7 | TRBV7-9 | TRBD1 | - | CASSPPGTGEYEQYF | TGTGCCAGCAGCCCCCCCGGGACAGGGGAGTACGAGCAGTACTTC
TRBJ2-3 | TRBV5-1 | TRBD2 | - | CASNSGRSTDTQYF | TGCGCCAGCAATAGCGGGAGGAGCACAGATACGCAGTATTTT